Only one count was recorded for the clone carrying this TCR beta chain. The data derive from a study of blood T cell repertoires in COVID-19. Overall study: Sites in the United States, Italy and Spain provided acute and convalescent COVID-19 samples. In each case, the material was cDNA or gDNA derived from T cells, B-cell-depleted T cells, or PBMCs.

V gave up 7 bases and J gave up 8 bases; unmatched junction bases: 7. The CDR3 sequence is 13 residues long. CDR1 and CDR2 from the germline V gene are MNHEY and SMNVEV (reference sequence). Authors' data handling: Reference gene primer amplification in the assay estimated nucleated cell counts. The table came from immunoSEQ multiplex PCR; TCRdb's copy has only in-frame clones and leaves some out. V, J and clone size are taken as reported in that table, and D and trimming were inferred from the DNA itself. The sample includes over 85,000 clones, 80% to 90% seen only once; the top ten take 4.5% to 5%.

This chain connects TRBV27 to TRBJ1-4, with 7 bases fitting TRBD1. The receptor's source is a woman older than 75 with acute or convalescent COVID-19. Sequencing used peripheral blood. Written as DNA, the CDR3 is TGTGCCAGCAAGGAGGGGGCTCGAGAAAAACTGTTTTTT. Protein sequence: CASKEGAREKLFF.